The clone carrying this TCR beta chain was counted a few times. Its antigen remains unidentified. This CDR3 has 17 residues. Per the germline V gene, CDR1 is SGHTA and CDR2 is FQGNSA. V was pared by 2 bases and J by 4 bases, with 11 bases of the junction left unmatched. These data come from a study of CD8 T cells in ankylosing spondylitis. Study-wide findings and caveats: Disease-linked clones were CD8+ and relatively rare in peripheral blood. Some motif variants were previously reported in reactive arthritis synovial fluid and blood. Clones tied to disease were said to be significantly enriched in matched ankylosing spondylitis synovial fluid. Ankylosing spondylitis blood seemed to carry a telltale TCR beta motif made of roughly eight highly homologous variants.

With molecular barcodes, quantitative 5'-RACE was used to make the TCR beta libraries. TCRdb passed the 5' RACE reads through MiXCR, listing each CDR3 protein once. Of 500,000 to 550,000 distinct CDR3 sequences listed, 10% to 15% are singletons. Sequenced input: blood, either unsorted or a sorted T cell fraction (not recorded which). The chain couples TRBV7-2 to TRBJ2-5; 9 nucleotides align to TRBD2. The clonotype comes from a male donor with ankylosing spondylitis. The CDR3 DNA sequence: TGTGCCAGCAGCTTATTGGTAGCGGGAGCGGGGGGAGAGACCCAGTACTTC. It is translated as CASSLLVAGAGGETQYF.